The present TCR beta chain was sequenced within a study of response to subunit inactivated influenza vaccine. TCRdb ran MiXCR on the RT-PCR reads and lists one entry per CDR3 protein. This table holds 500,000 to 600,000 distinct CDR3 sequences, 14% found once. This clonotype has a handful of counts. Its cognate antigen is unknown. The study's findings and limits: The study's authors posited that every seasonal influenza vaccination enlists few new T cells.

This sequence was found in a man aged 50-59 years who received an inactivated influenza vaccine. The sequencing used PBMCs from blood, collected 11 to 12 days after vaccination.

The CDR3 nucleotides read TGTGCCAGCAGTTTTCAGGGCCGGCGGGGCGAGCAGTACTTC. It encodes CASSFQGRRGEQYF. The chain employs TRBV28 and TRBJ2-7; D may be TRBD2 (6 bases). The CDR3 covers 14 residues. The ends were cut back, 3 bases at V and 6 bases at J, with 15 bases in the middle. Looked up from germline, CDR1 is MDHEN and CDR2 is SYDVKM. Full variable domain (remainder filled in from reference TRBV28 and TRBJ2-7): DVKVTQSSRYLVKRTGEKVFLECVQDMDHENMFWYRQDPGLGLRLIYFSYDVKMKEKGDIPEGYSVSREKKERFSLILESASTNQTSMYLCASSFQGRRGEQYFGPGTRLTVT.